These 7 T cell receptor beta chains were all obtained from the same sample, sequenced in a study of cytomegalovirus exposure and HLA in healthy donors. Sequencing was performed with immunoSEQ multiplex PCR; in TCRdb, only in-frame clones are kept and a portion is missing. Altogether 100,000 to 150,000 clones are present, approximately 89% being singletons, with the ten largest covering about 1%. Sample: PBMCs. These receptors were obtained from a young woman in good health and CMV-seronegative.

The CDR3 loop is CASSLARSAFSSGNTIYF. The CDR3 DNA sequence: TGTGCCAGCAGCTTAGCGCGGAGCGCATTTAGCTCTGGAAACACCATATATTTT. This sequence joins TRBV7-8 and TRBJ1-3; the D is unclear. Trimming cost V 0 bases and J 0 bases, with 15 bases left between them. This CDR3 spans 18 amino acids. Looked up from germline, CDR1 is SGHVS and CDR2 is FQNEAQ.

This clone showed up just once. The chain recombines TRBV29-1 with TRBJ1-1; 8 bases align to TRBD1. This CDR3 region has 15 residues. The junction had 9 bases not matched to a gene; V was cut back by 5 bases and J by 1 base. Germline V gene data show CDR1 as SQVTM and CDR2 as ANQGSEA. This CDR3 reads CSVLEGDRPNTEAFF. CDR3 in DNA: TGCAGCGTTTTAGAAGGGGACAGGCCGAACACTGAAGCTTTCTTT.

The rearrangement links TRBV6-1 to TRBJ2-7; 8 nucleotides match TRBD2. Germline CDR1 is MNHNS and CDR2 is SASEGT. V was pared by 1 base and J by 4 bases, with 6 bases of the junction left unmatched. The CDR3 has 15 amino acids. The CDR3 nucleotides are TGTGCCAGCAGTGAAGAGGTTAGCGGGGCTTACGAGCAGTACGTC. Translated, it gives CASSEEVSGAYEQYV.

The CDR3 DNA follows: TGTGCCAGCAGCTATACCCAAAATGAAAAACTGTTTTTT. Its protein is CASSYTQNEKLFF. The rearrangement joins TRBV6-5 to TRBJ1-4, with D hard to call. V was trimmed by 6 bases and J by 5 bases, leaving 10 bases between them. The CDR3 has 13 amino acids. Germline lookup yields CDR1 MNHEY and CDR2 SVGAGI.

This clone was seen only once. The chain couples TRBV13 to TRBJ1-6; D not certain. The CDR3 is made up of 16 amino acids. Germline lookup yields CDR1 PRHDT and CDR2 FYEKMQ (reference sequence). The V end lost 5 bases, the J end lost 2 bases, and 13 bases lay between the germline ends. The CDR3 bases are TGTGCCAGCAGCCCTACCCTGTCCCCCTATAATTCACCCCTCCACTTT. It specifies CASSPTLSPYNSPLHF.

This chain joins TRBV6-6 and TRBJ2-1; D is undetermined. This CDR3 contains 14 residues. The ends were cut back, 5 bases at V and 2 bases at J, with 10 bases in the middle. Germline V gene lookup returns CDR1 MNHNY and CDR2 SVGAGI (reference sequence). Here the CDR3 reads CASSRPGAYNEQFF. The CDR3 DNA reads as TGTGCCAGCAGTCGCCCAGGCGCCTACAATGAGCAGTTCTTC.

The rearrangement joins TRBV5-1 to TRBJ2-3, with TRBD2 matching 7 bases. CDR1 SGHRS and CDR2 YFSETQ come from the germline V gene. The V and J ends lost 6 bases and 9 bases, in that order; junction bases with no gene match: 16. The CDR3 runs to 15 residues. CDR3 sequence: CASNEGGSALGTQYF. CDR3 DNA: TGCGCCAGCAACGAAGGCGGGAGCGCCCTGGGAACGCAGTATTTT.